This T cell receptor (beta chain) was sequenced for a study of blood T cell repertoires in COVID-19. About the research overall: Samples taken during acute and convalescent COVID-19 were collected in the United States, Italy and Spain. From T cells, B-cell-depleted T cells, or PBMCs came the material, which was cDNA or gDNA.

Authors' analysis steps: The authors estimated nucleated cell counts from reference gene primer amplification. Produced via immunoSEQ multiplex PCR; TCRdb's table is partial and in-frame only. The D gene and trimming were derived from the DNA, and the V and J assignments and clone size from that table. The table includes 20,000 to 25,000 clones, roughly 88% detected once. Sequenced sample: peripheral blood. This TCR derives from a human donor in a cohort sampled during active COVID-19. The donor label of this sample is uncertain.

CDR3 bases: TGTGCCAGCAGCTCGGACAGGTCTTCCCTCGAGCAGTACTTC. It specifies CASSSDRSSLEQYF. The V gene is TRBV5-4, the J gene TRBJ2-7; 7 positions agree with TRBD1. Germline V gene lookup returns CDR1 SGHNT and CDR2 YYREEE (reference sequence). V shed 3 bases and J 6 bases; nucleotides not matched to a gene: 9. The CDR3 covers 14 residues.